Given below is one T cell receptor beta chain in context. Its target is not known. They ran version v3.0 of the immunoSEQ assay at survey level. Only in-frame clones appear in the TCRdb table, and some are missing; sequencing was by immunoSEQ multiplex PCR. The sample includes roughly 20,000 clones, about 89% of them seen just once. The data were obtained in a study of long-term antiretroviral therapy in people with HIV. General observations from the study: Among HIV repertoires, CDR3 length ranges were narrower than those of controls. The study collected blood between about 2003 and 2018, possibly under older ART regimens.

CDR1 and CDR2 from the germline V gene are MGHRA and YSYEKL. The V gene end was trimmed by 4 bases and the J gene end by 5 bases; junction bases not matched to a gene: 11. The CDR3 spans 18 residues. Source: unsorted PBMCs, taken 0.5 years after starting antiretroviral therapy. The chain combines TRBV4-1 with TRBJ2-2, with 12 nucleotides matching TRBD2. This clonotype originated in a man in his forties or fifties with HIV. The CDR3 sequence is CASSPDALAGGQTGELFF. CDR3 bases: TGCGCCAGCAGCCCTGACGCCCTAGCGGGAGGGCAGACCGGGGAGCTGTTTTTT.